The subject of this entry is one T cell receptor beta chain. Its target is not known. This record belongs to a study of T cells in Graves' hyperthyroidism and ophthalmopathy. The CDR3 regions of TCR beta were amplified from RNA transcripts. TCR CDR3 regions were first amplified by RT-PCR with HTBI primers. MiXCR was run by TCRdb on the multiplex PCR reads, yielding one entry per CDR3 protein. The repertoire holds roughly 500,000 distinct CDR3 sequences, with more than 45% as singletons. Uncontrolled infection, other autoimmune disease, pregnancy or lactation disqualified patients from enrolment. Whole-study findings and limits: Most thyroid clonotypes with frequency above 0.001 were detected in blood.

This receptor was obtained from an adult woman with Graves' disease, either hyperthyroidism or ophthalmopathy (not recorded which). The material sequenced was peripheral blood or thyroid tissue (not recorded which).

Here the CDR3 DNA reads TGTGCCAGCGACAGGGGGCAAGAGACCCAGTACTTC. The encoded protein is CASDRGQETQYF. The chain recombines TRBV2 with TRBJ2-5, with 9 positions matching TRBD1. The CDR3 runs 12 residues. Trimming removed 8 bases from V and 2 bases from J; junction bases left unmatched: 0. Per the germline V gene, CDR1 is SNHLY and CDR2 is FYNNEI.